This is a list of T cell receptor beta chains from one sample in a study of CD8 T cells in Susac syndrome. MiXCR was run by TCRdb on the immunoSEQ multiplex PCR reads, yielding one entry per CDR3 protein. The sample lists some 300,000 distinct CDR3 sequences, roughly 85% seen once, with 0.11% in the top ten. Sequencing was done on a sample of CD8+ T cells from PBMCs. Every receptor here comes from a human donor with multiple sclerosis. CDR3s include the opening cysteine and the closing phenylalanine or tryptophan.

V gene	J gene	CDR3 protein
TRBV10-3	TRBJ1-4	CAISDIDNEKLFF
TRBV3-1	TRBJ2-7	CASSQSPWDRGLYEQYF
TRBV25-1	TRBJ2-1	CASSEDRHHTEQFF
TRBV19	TRBJ2-7	CASSSQRGINEQYF
TRBV2	TRBJ1-1	CASSEPYVKGAFF
TRBV20-1	TRBJ2-1	CSARGVESAYNEQFF
TRBV2	TRBJ1-5	CASSDQGLEQPQHF
TRBV3-1	TRBJ1-5	CASSQDSWQPQHF
TRBV9	TRBJ2-3	CASSVEGGPTDTQYF
TRBV23-1	TRBJ2-7	CASSQDPGQARNHEQYF
TRBV20-1	TRBJ2-7	CSASTSVITSSYEQYF
TRBV5-1	TRBJ2-7	CASSYGESYEQYF
TRBV6-6	TRBJ2-1	CASSFLAGVTNEQFF
TRBV4-2	TRBJ2-1	CARSQDSTGVVYNEQFF
TRBV29-1	TRBJ2-3	CSVERGRSWSSVGTQYF
TRBV3-1	TRBJ2-7	CASSPWTSGSIAYEQYF
TRBV7-2	TRBJ2-1	CASSFLNPTYNEQFF
TRBV28	TRBJ2-2	CASSLISPGELFF
TRBV13	TRBJ2-3	CASSPQGSGGTDTQYF
TRBV27	TRBJ2-1	CASSSGGQPNEQFF
TRBV23-1	TRBJ2-2	CASSKFSAPGEKANTGELFF
TRBV7-2	TRBJ2-5	CASSLGAGTNQETQYF
TRBV27	TRBJ1-1	CASSWALRGTEAFF
TRBV13	TRBJ1-1	CASSLVNFRGTEAFF
TRBV6-2/TRBV6-3	TRBJ2-3	CASSYIGGGTDTQYF
TRBV30	TRBJ2-6	CAWSLTYWGANVLTF
TRBV25-1	TRBJ2-3	CASSEYKVTDTQYF
TRBV3-1	TRBJ2-2	CASSQRSRTGELFF
TRBV9	TRBJ2-3	CASQDGASDTDTQYF
TRBV6-4	TRBJ2-1	CASSEGGGSYNEQFF
TRBV6-1	TRBJ1-2	CASSPLGTGANSYGYTF